This is a list of T cell receptor beta chains from one sample in a study of cytomegalovirus exposure and HLA in healthy donors. Sequenced by immunoSEQ multiplex PCR; TCRdb stores in-frame clones only, minus some. The data show 110,000 to 150,000 clones, about 72% seen once. Sequencing was carried out using PBMCs. The receptors come from a man in his 60s in good health and CMV-seronegative. Both conserved end residues are part of each CDR3. Fields, in order: clone size, J gene, D gene, V gene, CDR3 protein, CDR3 DNA. The D gene is left open where the match is weak. Clone sizes are given selectively: once, few, many, or a class where the clone is expanded.

once,TRBJ2-6,TRBD2,TRBV7-2,CASSSTSGSYGANVLTF,TGTGCCAGCAGCTCGACTAGCGGGAGTTATGGGGCCAACGTCCTGACTTTC
NA,TRBJ2-3,TRBD2,TRBV15,CATSRELAGASTDTQYF,TGTGCCACCAGCAGGGAACTAGCGGGAGCTAGCACAGATACGCAGTATTTT
NA,TRBJ1-2,NA,TRBV29-1,CSVALVGGYGYTF,TGCAGCGTTGCCCTTGTGGGAGGCTATGGCTACACCTTC
NA,TRBJ2-7,TRBD2,TRBV7-9,CASSFPPGGQYF,TGTGCCAGCAGCTTCCCGCCGGGAGGGCAGTACTTC
NA,TRBJ1-3,NA,TRBV28,CASSLPGGGNTIYF,TGTGCCAGCAGTTTACCAGGAGGCGGAAACACCATATATTTT
NA,TRBJ1-4,NA,TRBV29-1,CSARGDAEKLFF,TGCAGCGCCCGCGGTGACGCCGAAAAACTGTTTTTT
NA,TRBJ1-5,NA,TRBV30,CAWSDGSQPQHF,TGTGCCTGGAGTGATGGGAGTCAGCCCCAGCATTTT
NA,TRBJ2-1,TRBD1,TRBV7-9,CASSQYTGTGRNYNEQFF,TGTGCCAGCAGCCAATATACTGGGACAGGGCGAAACTACAATGAGCAGTTCTTC
NA,TRBJ2-1,TRBD2,TRBV28,CASKASGRVRLYNEQFF,TGTGCCAGCAAGGCTAGCGGGAGGGTTAGGCTCTACAATGAGCAGTTCTTC
NA,TRBJ2-2,TRBD2,TRBV4-2,CASSQGTSGSHTGELFF,TGTGCCAGCAGCCAAGGGACTAGCGGGAGCCACACCGGGGAGCTGTTTTTT
NA,TRBJ1-2,NA,TRBV6-5,CASSRDGNYGYTF,TGTGCCAGCAGCCGCGACGGGAACTATGGCTACACCTTC
NA,TRBJ2-2,NA,TRBV13,CASSLLGGISTGELFF,TGTGCCAGCAGCTTGTTGGGCGGGATCTCCACCGGGGAGCTGTTTTTT
few,TRBJ2-7,TRBD2,TRBV13,CASSLNGGGTSPEQYF,TGTGCCAGCAGCTTAAATGGGGGGGGGACTTCTCCCGAGCAGTACTTC
NA,TRBJ2-7,TRBD2,TRBV7-2,CASSLDLAGVTYYWEQYF,TGTGCCAGCAGCTTAGACTTAGCGGGAGTAACCTATTACTGGGAGCAGTACTTC
NA,TRBJ2-3,NA,TRBV5-1,CASSLEGHGGTDTQYF,TGCGCCAGCAGCTTGGAAGGCCACGGAGGTACAGATACGCAGTATTTT
NA,TRBJ1-2,NA,TRBV9,CASSVEAWGPIRGYTF,TGTGCCAGCAGCGTAGAAGCTTGGGGGCCGATTAGGGGCTACACCTTC
NA,TRBJ1-2,NA,TRBV5-4,CASSLAGYGYTF,TGTGCCAGCAGCTTGGCAGGCTATGGCTACACCTTC
NA,TRBJ1-6,TRBD1,TRBV5-4,CASSLGNRGASPLHF,TGTGCCAGCAGCCTTGGGAACAGGGGAGCGTCACCCCTCCACTTT
NA,TRBJ2-7,TRBD1,TRBV7-6,CASSAGQGVYEQYF,TGTGCCAGCAGCGCGGGACAGGGCGTCTACGAGCAGTACTTC
NA,TRBJ2-1,TRBD2,TRBV6-5,CASSYDGLAGGGEQFF,TGTGCCAGCAGTTACGATGGACTAGCGGGAGGGGGTGAGCAGTTCTTC
NA,TRBJ1-1,NA,TRBV14,CASRLGRNTEAFF,TGTGCCAGCAGGTTAGGGAGGAACACTGAAGCTTTCTTT
NA,TRBJ2-5,TRBD2,TRBV30,CAWARTRTETQYF,TGTGCCTGGGCTCGGACTAGAACCGAGACCCAGTACTTC
NA,TRBJ1-4,NA,TRBV7-2,CASSFPSANEKLFF,TGTGCCAGCAGCTTTCCAAGCGCTAATGAAAAACTGTTTTTT
NA,TRBJ2-7,TRBD1,TRBV6-5,CASRHDRGSYEQYF,TGTGCCAGCAGGCATGACAGGGGTTCCTACGAGCAGTACTTC
once,TRBJ1-5,TRBD1,TRBV28,CASTQGGIKPQHF,TGTGCCAGCACTCAGGGGGGAATTAAGCCCCAGCATTTT
NA,TRBJ2-5,NA,TRBV28,CASSLPSYRVQETQYF,TGTGCCAGCAGTTTGCCTTCGTACAGGGTGCAAGAGACCCAGTACTTC
NA,TRBJ2-7,TRBD2,TRBV10-2,CASSPRLAGAYEQYF,TGCGCCAGCAGCCCAAGACTAGCGGGGGCCTACGAGCAGTACTTC
NA,TRBJ2-3,TRBD2,TRBV27,CASSTATSGRGDTQYF,TGTGCCAGCAGTACCGCGACTAGCGGGAGGGGGGATACGCAGTATTTT
NA,TRBJ2-4,NA,TRBV27,CASSVQGAKNIQYF,TGTGCCAGCAGTGTACAGGGAGCCAAAAACATTCAGTACTTC
NA,TRBJ2-5,NA,TRBV28,CASISGLDQETQYF,TGTGCCAGCATTAGTGGGCTTGACCAAGAGACCCAGTACTTC
NA,TRBJ1-2,TRBD1,TRBV6-5,CASRDRAIYGYTF,TGTGCCAGCAGGGACAGGGCGATCTATGGCTACACCTTC
few,TRBJ1-3,NA,TRBV27,CASSSSGEYGNTIYF,TGTGCCAGCAGTAGTAGTGGGGAGTATGGAAACACCATATATTTT
few,TRBJ2-5,TRBD2,TRBV30,CASHGAGGGETQYF,TGTGCCTCCCATGGTGCGGGGGGGGGCGAGACCCAGTACTTC
NA,TRBJ1-2,NA,TRBV19,CASSTTGNPSGGNYGYTF,TGTGCCAGTAGTACTACAGGGAACCCCTCGGGAGGGAACTATGGCTACACCTTC
NA,TRBJ2-1,NA,TRBV11-2,CASSLAGEGTAFF,TGTGCCAGCAGCTTAGCGGGAGAAGGAACGGCGTTCTTC
few,TRBJ1-1,TRBD1,TRBV10-3,CAISESTGAEAFF,TGTGCCATCAGTGAGTCGACAGGGGCTGAAGCTTTCTTT
NA,TRBJ2-2,NA,TRBV19,CASSIPEGSNTGELFF,TGTGCCAGTAGTATCCCGGAGGGTTCGAACACCGGGGAGCTGTTTTTT
few,TRBJ1-6,NA,TRBV30,CAWSDSNSPLHF,TGTGCCTGGAGCGACAGCAATTCACCCCTCCACTTT
NA,TRBJ2-3,NA,TRBV5-1,CASSLGLLTRTTDTQYF,TGCGCCAGCAGCTTGGGGTTGCTGACTAGGACAACAGATACGCAGTATTTT
NA,TRBJ1-2,NA,TRBV9,CASSGRGWGYTF,TGTGCCAGCAGCGGCAGGGGATGGGGCTACACCTTC
NA,TRBJ2-1,TRBD2,TRBV28,CASSLIAGNSYNEQFF,TGTGCCAGCAGTTTAATAGCGGGCAACTCCTACAATGAGCAGTTCTTC